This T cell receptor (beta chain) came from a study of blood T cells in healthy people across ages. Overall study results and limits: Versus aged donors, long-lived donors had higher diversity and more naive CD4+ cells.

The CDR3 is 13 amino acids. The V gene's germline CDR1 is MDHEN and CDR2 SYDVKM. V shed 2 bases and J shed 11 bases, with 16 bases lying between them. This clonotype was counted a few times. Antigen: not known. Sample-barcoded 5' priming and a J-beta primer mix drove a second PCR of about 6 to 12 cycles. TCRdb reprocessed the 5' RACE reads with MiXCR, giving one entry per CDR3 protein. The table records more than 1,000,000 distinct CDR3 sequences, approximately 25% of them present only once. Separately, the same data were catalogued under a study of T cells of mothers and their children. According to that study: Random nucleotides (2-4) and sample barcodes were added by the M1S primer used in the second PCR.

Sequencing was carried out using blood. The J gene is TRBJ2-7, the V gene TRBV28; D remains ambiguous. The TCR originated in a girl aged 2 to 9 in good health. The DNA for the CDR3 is TGTGCCAGCAGTTTAAAACAGCCCGGAGTCGAGTACTTC. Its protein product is CASSLKQPGVEYF.